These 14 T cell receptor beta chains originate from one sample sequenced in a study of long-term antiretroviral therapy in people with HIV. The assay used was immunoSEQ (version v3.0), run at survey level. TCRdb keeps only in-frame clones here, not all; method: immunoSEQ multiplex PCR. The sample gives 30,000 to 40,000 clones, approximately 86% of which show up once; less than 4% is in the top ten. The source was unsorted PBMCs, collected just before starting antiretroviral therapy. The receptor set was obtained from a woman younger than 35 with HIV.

The CDR3 loop reads CASSPPGHQNEQYF. The CDR3 DNA reads TGTGCCAGCTCACCACCGGGACACCAGAACGAGCAGTACTTC. This chain links TRBV18 with TRBJ2-7; D is possibly TRBD1 (6 bases). CDR1 and CDR2 (germline): KGHSH, LQKENI. Deletions cut 0 bases from V and 5 bases from J, with 11 bases between. The CDR3 has 14 amino acids.

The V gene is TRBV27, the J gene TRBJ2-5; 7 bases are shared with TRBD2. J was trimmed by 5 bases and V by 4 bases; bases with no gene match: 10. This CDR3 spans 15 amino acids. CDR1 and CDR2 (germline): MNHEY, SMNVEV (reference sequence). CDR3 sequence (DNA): TGTGCCAGCAGTTCATTAGCGGGTGTCCGGGAGACCCAGTACTTC. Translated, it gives CASSSLAGVRETQYF.

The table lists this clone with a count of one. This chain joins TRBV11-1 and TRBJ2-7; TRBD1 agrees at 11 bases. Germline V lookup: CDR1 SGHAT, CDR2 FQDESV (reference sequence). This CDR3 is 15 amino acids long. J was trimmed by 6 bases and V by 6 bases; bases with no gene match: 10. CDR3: CASRIFRTGGREQYF. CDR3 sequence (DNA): TGTGCCAGCAGGATCTTCCGGACAGGGGGCCGCGAGCAGTACTTC.

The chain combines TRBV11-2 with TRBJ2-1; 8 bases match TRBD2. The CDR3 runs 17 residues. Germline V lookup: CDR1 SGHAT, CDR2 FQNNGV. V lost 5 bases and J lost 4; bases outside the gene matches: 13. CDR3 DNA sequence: TGTGCCAGCAGCCCACCGGGGGGGGCAACCCGATACAATGAGCAGTTCTTC. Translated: CASSPPGGATRYNEQFF.

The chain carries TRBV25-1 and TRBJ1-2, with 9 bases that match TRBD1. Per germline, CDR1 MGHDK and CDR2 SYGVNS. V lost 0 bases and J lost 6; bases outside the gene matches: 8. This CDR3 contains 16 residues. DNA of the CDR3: TGTGCCAGCAGTGAATACTCCAGGACAGGGGTGGATGGCTACACCTTC. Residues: CASSEYSRTGVDGYTF.

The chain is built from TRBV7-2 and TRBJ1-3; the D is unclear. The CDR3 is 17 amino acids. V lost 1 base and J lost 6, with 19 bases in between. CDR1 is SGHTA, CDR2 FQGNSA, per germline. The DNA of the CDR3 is TGTGCCAGCAGCTTAGTAGTAACTCTGCCTCTGGAAAACACCATATATTTT. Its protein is CASSLVVTLPLENTIYF.

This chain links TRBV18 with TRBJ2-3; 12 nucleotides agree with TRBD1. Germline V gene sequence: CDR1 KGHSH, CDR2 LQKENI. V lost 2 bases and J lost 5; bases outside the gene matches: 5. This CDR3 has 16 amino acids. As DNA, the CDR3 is TGTGCCAGCTCACCAGGGGGACAGGGGGCAGGAGATACGCAGTATTTT. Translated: CASSPGGQGAGDTQYF.

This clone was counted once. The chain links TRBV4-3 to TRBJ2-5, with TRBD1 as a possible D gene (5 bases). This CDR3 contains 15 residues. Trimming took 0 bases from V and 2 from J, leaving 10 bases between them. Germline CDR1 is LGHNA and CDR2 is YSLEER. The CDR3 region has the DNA TGCGCCAGCAGCCAAGATAGGGCAGGGCAAGAGACCCAGTACTTC. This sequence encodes CASSQDRAGQETQYF.

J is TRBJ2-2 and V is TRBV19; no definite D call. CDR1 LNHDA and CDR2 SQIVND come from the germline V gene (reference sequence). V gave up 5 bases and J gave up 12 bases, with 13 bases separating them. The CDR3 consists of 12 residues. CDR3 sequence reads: CASSPTHVQLFF. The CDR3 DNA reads TGTGCCAGTAGTCCTACACACGTCCAGCTGTTTTTT.

The CDR3 protein is CASSLDVREGNTGELFF. CDR3 bases: TGCGCCAGCAGCTTGGACGTACGGGAGGGGAACACCGGGGAGCTGTTTTTT. V gene TRBV5-1 combines with J gene TRBJ2-2; 8 nucleotides agree with TRBD2. CDR3 length: 17 residues. V lost 0 bases and J lost 1; bases outside the gene matches: 5. Per germline, CDR1 SGHRS and CDR2 YFSETQ.

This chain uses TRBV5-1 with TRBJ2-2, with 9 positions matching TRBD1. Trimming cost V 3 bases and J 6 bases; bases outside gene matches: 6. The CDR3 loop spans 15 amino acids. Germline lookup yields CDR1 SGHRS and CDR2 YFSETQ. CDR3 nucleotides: TGCGCCAGCAGCTCAACAGGGGGCAGTGCCGGGGAGCTGTTTTTT. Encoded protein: CASSSTGGSAGELFF.

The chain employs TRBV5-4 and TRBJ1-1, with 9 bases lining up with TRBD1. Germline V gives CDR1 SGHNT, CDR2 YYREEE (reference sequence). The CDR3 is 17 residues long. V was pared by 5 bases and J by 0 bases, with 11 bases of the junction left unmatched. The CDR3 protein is CASRSGTGREVNTEAFF. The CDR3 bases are TGTGCCAGCAGATCGGGGACAGGGAGGGAGGTGAACACTGAAGCTTTCTTT.

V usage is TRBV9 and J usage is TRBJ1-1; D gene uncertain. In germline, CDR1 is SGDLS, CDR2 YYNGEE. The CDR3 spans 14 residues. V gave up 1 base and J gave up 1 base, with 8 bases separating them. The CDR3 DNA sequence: TGTGCCAGCAGCGTAATCGAAACGAACACTGAAGCTTTCTTT. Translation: CASSVIETNTEAFF.

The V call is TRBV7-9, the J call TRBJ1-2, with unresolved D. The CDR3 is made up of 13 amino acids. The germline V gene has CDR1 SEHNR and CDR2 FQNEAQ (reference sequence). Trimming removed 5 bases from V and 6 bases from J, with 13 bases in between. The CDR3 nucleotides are TGTGCCAGCAGCGCCCCCCATGGGGATGGCTACACCTTC. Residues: CASSAPHGDGYTF.